The 4 T cell receptor beta chains in this list originate from one sample, sequenced in a study of blood T cell repertoires in COVID-19. The protocol was immunoSEQ multiplex PCR, while the TCRdb copy is restricted to in-frame clones and leaves out a portion. The sample shows about half a million clones, approximately 85% of them seen only once. The specimen sequenced was peripheral blood. The receptors derive from a human donor in a cohort sampled during active COVID-19.

The chain carries TRBV28 and TRBJ1-2; D is unresolved. This CDR3 is 12 amino acids long. The V gene's germline CDR1 is MDHEN and CDR2 SYDVKM. Trimming pared 10 bases from V and 5 bases from J, leaving 14 bases between. The CDR3 DNA reads as TGTGCCACCAAAAAATACTCATATGGCTACACCTTC. Translation gives CATKKYSYGYTF.

The rearrangement uses TRBV19 and TRBJ2-2, with D maybe TRBD2 (6 bases). This CDR3 spans 13 amino acids. V gave up 9 bases and J gave up 5 bases, with 13 bases separating them. The germline V gene encodes CDR1 LNHDA and CDR2 SQIVND (reference sequence). CDR3 sequence reads: CASRSGGTGELFF. The DNA for the CDR3 is TGTGCCAGCCGGTCTGGGGGGACCGGGGAGCTGTTTTTT. Variable domain in full (rest from reference TRBV19 and TRBJ2-2): DGGITQSPKYLFRKEGQNVTLSCEQNLNHDAMYWYRQDPGQGLRLIYYSQIVNDFQKGDIAEGYSVSREKKESFPLTVTSAQKNPTAFYLCASRSGGTGELFFGEGSRLTVL.

This chain connects TRBV6-5 to TRBJ2-1; D gene unclear. The germline CDR1 and CDR2 sequences are MNHEY and SVGAGI. The germline V and J ends were trimmed by 5 bases and 0 bases, with 11 bases remaining between them. The CDR3 is made up of 15 amino acids. Written as DNA, the CDR3 is TGTGCCAGCAGTCTCGGGTGGAGCTCCTACAATGAGCAGTTCTTC. It translates to CASSLGWSSYNEQFF.

The chain uses TRBV3-1 (or the pseudogene TRBV3-2) and TRBJ1-4; 7 nucleotides align to TRBD1. The V gene's germline CDR1 is LGHDT and CDR2 YNNKEL (reference sequence). V lost 2 bases and J lost 16; bases outside the gene matches: 22. The CDR3 is made up of 17 amino acids. CDR3 coding DNA: TGTGCCAGCAGCCAATCAAGGACAGGTGATGGGGGGTATGTACGGTTTTTT. As protein: CASSQSRTGDGGYVRFF.